This T cell receptor beta chain was sequenced during a study of blood T cell repertoires in COVID-19. V lost 5 bases and J lost 2; bases outside the gene matches: 6. Per the germline V gene, CDR1 is GTSNPN and CDR2 is SVGIG (reference sequence). The CDR3 consists of 14 residues. TCRdb's copy holds only in-frame clones and misses some; the assay was immunoSEQ multiplex PCR. The table has 540,000 or so clones, roughly nine tenths seen once. The sequenced material came from peripheral blood. The chain employs TRBV30 and TRBJ2-3; 8 bases match TRBD1. The sequence derives from a woman aged 45 to 65 with COVID-19, enrolled during active disease. The CDR3 here is CAWQGQGYTDTQYF. For the CDR3, the DNA is TGTGCCTGGCAAGGACAGGGTTACACAGATACGCAGTATTTT.